The rows below give T cell receptor beta chains drawn from one sample of a study of patients and donors after allogeneic stem cell transplantation. TCRdb redid the calling of the RT-PCR reads with MiXCR, one entry per CDR3 protein. The table includes roughly 40,000 distinct CDR3 sequences, around a third detected once. The sample taken for sequencing was blood, either unsorted or a sorted T cell fraction (not recorded which). The origin of the receptors is a human donor who was either an allogeneic HSCT recipient or a stem cell or donor lymphocyte infusion donor (not recorded which). It is not recorded whose cells these are; they may come from a transplant donor. The CDR3 runs from the conserved cysteine through the conserved F or W. The order of the fields is CDR3 DNA, CDR3 protein, V gene, CDR3 length, clone size, D gene, J gene. A D gene is named only where the DNA matches it firmly. Size values are once, few and many counts, or a class for expanded clones, and some rows have none.

cdr3_nt: TGTGCCAGCACTGCAGGGGGGTATGGCTACACCTTC
cdr3_aa: CASTAGGYGYTF
v_call: TRBV7-2
cdr3_length: 12
clone_size: few
d_call: TRBD1
j_call: TRBJ1-2

cdr3_nt: TGTGCCAGCAGCTTAGTACGGGGGCTAACCAATCAGCCCCAGCATTTT
cdr3_aa: CASSLVRGLTNQPQHF
v_call: TRBV7-9
cdr3_length: 16
clone_size: few
d_call: .
j_call: TRBJ1-5

cdr3_nt: TGTGCCACCTTAACATTTGCCGGGACAGGGTCCTACGAGCAGTACTTC
cdr3_aa: CATLTFAGTGSYEQYF
v_call: TRBV10-3
cdr3_length: 16
clone_size: .
d_call: TRBD1
j_call: TRBJ2-7

cdr3_nt: TGTGCCAGCAGCTTAGCGGGAGGTGGCGAGCAGTACTTC
cdr3_aa: CASSLAGGGEQYF
v_call: TRBV7-6
cdr3_length: 13
clone_size: .
d_call: .
j_call: TRBJ2-7

cdr3_nt: TGCAGCGTTGACGCGGCCGAGCGGGAGTTTTCAGATACGCAGTATTTT
cdr3_aa: CSVDAAEREFSDTQYF
v_call: TRBV29-1
cdr3_length: 16
clone_size: few
d_call: TRBD2
j_call: TRBJ2-3

cdr3_nt: TGTGCCAGCAGTCGGCCGAGTAATTCACCCCTCCACTTT
cdr3_aa: CASSRPSNSPLHF
v_call: TRBV28
cdr3_length: 13
clone_size: .
d_call: .
j_call: TRBJ1-6

cdr3_nt: TGTGCCAGCAGTTCGACCAGCCGGGACTGGTCCTACGAGCAGTACTTC
cdr3_aa: CASSSTSRDWSYEQYF
v_call: TRBV27
cdr3_length: 16
clone_size: .
d_call: .
j_call: TRBJ2-7

cdr3_nt: TGTGCCAGCAGCCCTACCACCCTCCAGCTTCGGGAGACCCAGTACTTC
cdr3_aa: CASSPTTLQLRETQYF
v_call: TRBV9
cdr3_length: 16
clone_size: .
d_call: .
j_call: TRBJ2-5

cdr3_nt: TGCAGTCTAGGAGAAGAGACCCAGTACTTC
cdr3_aa: CSLGEETQYF
v_call: TRBV29-1
cdr3_length: 10
clone_size: .
d_call: .
j_call: TRBJ2-5

cdr3_nt: TGTGCCAGCAGCCGCCTTAACTATGGCTACACCTTC
cdr3_aa: CASSRLNYGYTF
v_call: TRBV21-1
cdr3_length: 12
clone_size: .
d_call: .
j_call: TRBJ1-2

cdr3_nt: TGTGCCAGCAGCTTAGCGCTTTTGACACCCTCTGGAAACACCATATATTTT
cdr3_aa: CASSLALLTPSGNTIYF
v_call: TRBV7-6
cdr3_length: 17
clone_size: .
d_call: .
j_call: TRBJ1-3

cdr3_nt: TGCGCCAGCAGCCAAGAGACGGTTACCGCCTTCTTCTACGAGCAGTACTTC
cdr3_aa: CASSQETVTAFFYEQYF
v_call: TRBV4-1
cdr3_length: 17
clone_size: .
d_call: .
j_call: TRBJ2-7

cdr3_nt: TGTGCCAGCAGCTCGTGGAGAGGAAACCGGGAGCAAGAGACCCAGTACTTC
cdr3_aa: CASSSWRGNREQETQYF
v_call: TRBV7-6
cdr3_length: 17
clone_size: .
d_call: .
j_call: TRBJ2-5

cdr3_nt: TGTGCCAGCAGCTTAGGAACGGAGACCCAGTACTTC
cdr3_aa: CASSLGTETQYF
v_call: TRBV7-2
cdr3_length: 12
clone_size: few
d_call: .
j_call: TRBJ2-5

cdr3_nt: TGCAGTGCTAGAATGGGGGCTAGCAATCAGCCCCAGCATTTT
cdr3_aa: CSARMGASNQPQHF
v_call: TRBV20-1
cdr3_length: 14
clone_size: .
d_call: .
j_call: TRBJ1-5

cdr3_nt: TGCGCCAGCAGCCGATCGGACGTGGGGGACAATGAGCAGTTCTTC
cdr3_aa: CASSRSDVGDNEQFF
v_call: TRBV4-3
cdr3_length: 15
clone_size: few
d_call: .
j_call: TRBJ2-1

cdr3_nt: TGTGCCAGCAGTCTCGACAGGGTTGGGGCTGAAGCTTTCTTT
cdr3_aa: CASSLDRVGAEAFF
v_call: TRBV28
cdr3_length: 14
clone_size: .
d_call: TRBD1
j_call: TRBJ1-1

cdr3_nt: TGCGCCAGCAGCCAGTTAGCGGGGGTCAATCCCCACGAGCAGTACTTC
cdr3_aa: CASSQLAGVNPHEQYF
v_call: TRBV4-3
cdr3_length: 16
clone_size: .
d_call: TRBD2
j_call: TRBJ2-7

cdr3_nt: TGTGCCACCAGCAACGACAGGGAGGACACTGAAGCTTTCTTT
cdr3_aa: CATSNDREDTEAFF
v_call: TRBV24-1
cdr3_length: 14
clone_size: few
d_call: TRBD1
j_call: TRBJ1-1

cdr3_nt: TGTGCCAGCAGTTTAGATGGACGGATGAACACTGAAGCTTTCTTT
cdr3_aa: CASSLDGRMNTEAFF
v_call: TRBV28
cdr3_length: 15
clone_size: medium-sized
d_call: .
j_call: TRBJ1-1

cdr3_nt: TGTGCCAGCAGCCCGCCCAGCGGGAGATGGGACAATGAGCAGTTCTTC
cdr3_aa: CASSPPSGRWDNEQFF
v_call: TRBV7-8
cdr3_length: 16
clone_size: .
d_call: TRBD2
j_call: TRBJ2-1

cdr3_nt: TGTGCCAGCAGCACCCGACAGGGCTGGGGCAATCAGCCCCAGCATTTT
cdr3_aa: CASSTRQGWGNQPQHF
v_call: TRBV7-2
cdr3_length: 16
clone_size: .
d_call: TRBD1
j_call: TRBJ1-5

cdr3_nt: TGTGCCAGCAGAAGAACCGGGACAACCTACAATGAGCAGTTCTTC
cdr3_aa: CASRRTGTTYNEQFF
v_call: TRBV28
cdr3_length: 15
clone_size: many
d_call: .
j_call: TRBJ2-1

cdr3_nt: TGCGCCAGCAGCTTGGTAGCCGGGGGCGCAGTTCGGTCCTACGAGCAGTACTTC
cdr3_aa: CASSLVAGGAVRSYEQYF
v_call: TRBV5-1
cdr3_length: 18
clone_size: .
d_call: .
j_call: TRBJ2-7

cdr3_nt: TGCGCCAGCAGCGAGACCGGGACAGGGGGCTACGAGCAGTACTTC
cdr3_aa: CASSETGTGGYEQYF
v_call: TRBV5-1
cdr3_length: 15
clone_size: .
d_call: TRBD1
j_call: TRBJ2-7

cdr3_nt: TGTGCCAGCAGCCAAGCAGGGACTAGTAGGAATGAGCAGTTCTTC
cdr3_aa: CASSQAGTSRNEQFF
v_call: TRBV3-1
cdr3_length: 15
clone_size: few
d_call: TRBD2
j_call: TRBJ2-1

cdr3_nt: TGTGCCAGCAGTTTATTAGCGGAGGCGGGTGAGCAGTTCTTC
cdr3_aa: CASSLLAEAGEQFF
v_call: TRBV12-3/TRBV12-4
cdr3_length: 14
clone_size: .
d_call: .
j_call: TRBJ2-1

cdr3_nt: TGCAGCGTTGCGATTCCAGGGATCGAAGCTTTCTTT
cdr3_aa: CSVAIPGIEAFF
v_call: TRBV29-1
cdr3_length: 12
clone_size: few
d_call: .
j_call: TRBJ1-1

cdr3_nt: TGTGCCAGCAGCTTAGAACACAATCAGCCCCAGCATTTT
cdr3_aa: CASSLEHNQPQHF
v_call: TRBV7-2
cdr3_length: 13
clone_size: many
d_call: .
j_call: TRBJ1-5

cdr3_nt: TGTGCCAGCAGCTTGGGACAGGGGTTCTACGAGCAGTACTTC
cdr3_aa: CASSLGQGFYEQYF
v_call: TRBV7-9
cdr3_length: 14
clone_size: .
d_call: TRBD1
j_call: TRBJ2-7

cdr3_nt: TGTGCCAGCAGTTACGGACAGGGGGGCTACACCTTC
cdr3_aa: CASSYGQGGYTF
v_call: TRBV6-5
cdr3_length: 12
clone_size: few
d_call: TRBD1
j_call: TRBJ1-2

cdr3_nt: TGTGCCAGCAGCGTAGATCACTCGCAGGTGAAGGGAACCAAAAACATTCAGTACTTC
cdr3_aa: CASSVDHSQVKGTKNIQYF
v_call: TRBV9
cdr3_length: 19
clone_size: few
d_call: .
j_call: TRBJ2-4

cdr3_nt: TGTGCCAGCAGTTTTGGGGCATTCTATGGCTACACCTTC
cdr3_aa: CASSFGAFYGYTF
v_call: TRBV28
cdr3_length: 13
clone_size: many
d_call: .
j_call: TRBJ1-2

cdr3_nt: TGCAGTGCTCCAGAGCGGGACAGGGCCCGAAATGAGCAGTTCTTC
cdr3_aa: CSAPERDRARNEQFF
v_call: TRBV20-1
cdr3_length: 15
clone_size: .
d_call: TRBD1
j_call: TRBJ2-1

cdr3_nt: TGTGCCAGCAGTTTCACGGTAGGGAACACTGAAGCTTTCTTT
cdr3_aa: CASSFTVGNTEAFF
v_call: TRBV27
cdr3_length: 14
clone_size: few
d_call: .
j_call: TRBJ1-1

cdr3_nt: TGTGCCAGCAGCCGACCCTATGGCTACACCTTC
cdr3_aa: CASSRPYGYTF
v_call: TRBV28
cdr3_length: 11
clone_size: few
d_call: .
j_call: TRBJ1-2

cdr3_nt: TGTGCCAGCAGCCATTTAGGCGGGGGACCCTACGAGCAGTACTTC
cdr3_aa: CASSHLGGGPYEQYF
v_call: TRBV14
cdr3_length: 15
clone_size: .
d_call: TRBD2
j_call: TRBJ2-7

cdr3_nt: TGTGCCAGCATTACTGGAGACAGCCGTCGGGAGCAGTACTTC
cdr3_aa: CASITGDSRREQYF
v_call: TRBV28
cdr3_length: 14
clone_size: few
d_call: .
j_call: TRBJ2-7

cdr3_nt: TGCGCCAGCAGCTTGGGACCAGTCGGCACTGAAGCTTTCTTT
cdr3_aa: CASSLGPVGTEAFF
v_call: TRBV5-1
cdr3_length: 14
clone_size: few
d_call: .
j_call: TRBJ1-1

cdr3_nt: TGTGCTAGCAGCTTAGCCCACGGCTACGAGCAGTACTTC
cdr3_aa: CASSLAHGYEQYF
v_call: TRBV7-7
cdr3_length: 13
clone_size: .
d_call: .
j_call: TRBJ2-7

cdr3_nt: TGTGCCAGCAGCCCCGACAGGGCCAAAGAGACCCAGTACTTC
cdr3_aa: CASSPDRAKETQYF
v_call: TRBV11-3
cdr3_length: 14
clone_size: .
d_call: TRBD1
j_call: TRBJ2-5

cdr3_nt: TGTGCCATCAGTGACCTGGACAAAGATCAGCCCCAGCATTTT
cdr3_aa: CAISDLDKDQPQHF
v_call: TRBV10-3
cdr3_length: 14
clone_size: .
d_call: .
j_call: TRBJ1-5

cdr3_nt: TGCGCCAGCAGCCAAGATCTGGACAGTAGGAATGAGCAGTTCTTC
cdr3_aa: CASSQDLDSRNEQFF
v_call: TRBV4-3
cdr3_length: 15
clone_size: few
d_call: .
j_call: TRBJ2-1

cdr3_nt: TGCAGTGCTAGATGGGTGAACACTGAAGCTTTCTTT
cdr3_aa: CSARWVNTEAFF
v_call: TRBV20-1
cdr3_length: 12
clone_size: .
d_call: .
j_call: TRBJ1-1

cdr3_nt: TGCAGTGCTACGCCGGGACTAGCGAACGAGCAGTACTTC
cdr3_aa: CSATPGLANEQYF
v_call: TRBV20-1
cdr3_length: 13
clone_size: few
d_call: TRBD2
j_call: TRBJ2-7

cdr3_nt: TGCGCCAGCAGCGTGACACATCAAGAGACCCAGTACTTC
cdr3_aa: CASSVTHQETQYF
v_call: TRBV5-1
cdr3_length: 13
clone_size: many
d_call: .
j_call: TRBJ2-5

cdr3_nt: TGTGCCAGCAGCCCCCGGGACAGGTGGGCCCTTGAAGCTTTCTTT
cdr3_aa: CASSPRDRWALEAFF
v_call: TRBV9
cdr3_length: 15
clone_size: few
d_call: TRBD1
j_call: TRBJ1-1

cdr3_nt: TGTGCCAGCAGCTTAGAAGTGGCTGGGACACTGGATACGCAGTATTTT
cdr3_aa: CASSLEVAGTLDTQYF
v_call: TRBV7-9
cdr3_length: 16
clone_size: .
d_call: .
j_call: TRBJ2-3

cdr3_nt: TGTGCCAGCAGCCCCCGACCTAGGGGAGAAAAACTGTTTTTT
cdr3_aa: CASSPRPRGEKLFF
v_call: TRBV7-2
cdr3_length: 14
clone_size: few
d_call: .
j_call: TRBJ1-4

cdr3_nt: TGCGCCAGCAGCCCCTTGTTTGTTTTGCGTCATACGCAGTATTTT
cdr3_aa: CASSPLFVLRHTQYF
v_call: TRBV4-1
cdr3_length: 15
clone_size: .
d_call: .
j_call: TRBJ2-3

cdr3_nt: TGCGCCAGCAGCCTCGATGAAATGAGGGACTTTAATGAAAAACTGTTTTTT
cdr3_aa: CASSLDEMRDFNEKLFF
v_call: TRBV4-3
cdr3_length: 17
clone_size: .
d_call: .
j_call: TRBJ1-4

cdr3_nt: TGTGCCAGCAGTACAGGGACTAGCGGGAGGGGTCGGACGCAGTATTTT
cdr3_aa: CASSTGTSGRGRTQYF
v_call: TRBV12-3/TRBV12-4
cdr3_length: 16
clone_size: .
d_call: TRBD2
j_call: TRBJ2-3

cdr3_nt: TGTGCCAGCAGTATCCGGAGGGATACGCAGTATTTT
cdr3_aa: CASSIRRDTQYF
v_call: TRBV6-6
cdr3_length: 12
clone_size: .
d_call: .
j_call: TRBJ2-3

cdr3_nt: TGCGCCAGCAGCTCCTCCTCAAAGGAAAAACTGTTTTTT
cdr3_aa: CASSSSSKEKLFF
v_call: TRBV5-1
cdr3_length: 13
clone_size: few
d_call: .
j_call: TRBJ1-4

cdr3_nt: TGTGCCAGCTGCCGGCGGGGCGGGAGAGTTAGAGAGACCCAGTACTTC
cdr3_aa: CASCRRGGRVRETQYF
v_call: TRBV7-2
cdr3_length: 16
clone_size: .
d_call: TRBD2
j_call: TRBJ2-5

cdr3_nt: TGCAGTGCTGCGACAGGGCTTAATCAGCCCCAGCATTTT
cdr3_aa: CSAATGLNQPQHF
v_call: TRBV20-1
cdr3_length: 13
clone_size: .
d_call: TRBD1
j_call: TRBJ1-5

cdr3_nt: TGTGCCAGCAGTTCGGGGGGGGCCGGATCACCCCTCCACTTT
cdr3_aa: CASSSGGAGSPLHF
v_call: TRBV28
cdr3_length: 14
clone_size: .
d_call: .
j_call: TRBJ1-6

cdr3_nt: TGTGCCAGCAGCTTAGACCCGGGGACAGTAGCAGCAGATACGCAGTATTTT
cdr3_aa: CASSLDPGTVAADTQYF
v_call: TRBV7-9
cdr3_length: 17
clone_size: .
d_call: TRBD1
j_call: TRBJ2-3

cdr3_nt: TGCAGCGTTGCACAGGTGAACACAGATACGCAGTATTTT
cdr3_aa: CSVAQVNTDTQYF
v_call: TRBV29-1
cdr3_length: 13
clone_size: few
d_call: .
j_call: TRBJ2-3

cdr3_nt: TGTGCCAGCAGCCTACAGACAGGGGATAATCAGCCCCAGCATTTT
cdr3_aa: CASSLQTGDNQPQHF
v_call: TRBV7-2
cdr3_length: 15
clone_size: .
d_call: TRBD1
j_call: TRBJ1-5